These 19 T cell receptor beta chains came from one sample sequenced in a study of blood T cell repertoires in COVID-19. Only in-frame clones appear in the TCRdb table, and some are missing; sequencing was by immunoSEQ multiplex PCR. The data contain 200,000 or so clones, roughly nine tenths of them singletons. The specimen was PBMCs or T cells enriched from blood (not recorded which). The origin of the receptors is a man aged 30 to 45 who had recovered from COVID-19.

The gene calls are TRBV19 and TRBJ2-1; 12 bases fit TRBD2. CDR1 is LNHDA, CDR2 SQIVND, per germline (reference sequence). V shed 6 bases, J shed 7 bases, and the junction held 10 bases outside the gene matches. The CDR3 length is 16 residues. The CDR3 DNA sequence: TGTGCCAGTAGACCCCCGGGACTAGCGGGTCAGAATGAGCAGTTCTTC. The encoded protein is CASRPPGLAGQNEQFF.

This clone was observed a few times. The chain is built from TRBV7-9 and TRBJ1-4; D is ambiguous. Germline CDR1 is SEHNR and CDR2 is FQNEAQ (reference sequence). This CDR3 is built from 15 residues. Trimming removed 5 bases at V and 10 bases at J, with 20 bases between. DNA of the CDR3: TGTGCCAGCAGCCCCCCTTATTCCGGCCGGGTAAAACTGTTTTTT. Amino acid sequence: CASSPPYSGRVKLFF.

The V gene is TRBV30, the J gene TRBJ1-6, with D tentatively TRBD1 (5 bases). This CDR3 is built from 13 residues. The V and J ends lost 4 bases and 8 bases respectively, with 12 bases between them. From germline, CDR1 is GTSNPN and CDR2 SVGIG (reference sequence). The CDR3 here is CAWNRARDSPLHF. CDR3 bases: TGTGCCTGGAATAGGGCCAGGGATTCACCCCTCCACTTT.

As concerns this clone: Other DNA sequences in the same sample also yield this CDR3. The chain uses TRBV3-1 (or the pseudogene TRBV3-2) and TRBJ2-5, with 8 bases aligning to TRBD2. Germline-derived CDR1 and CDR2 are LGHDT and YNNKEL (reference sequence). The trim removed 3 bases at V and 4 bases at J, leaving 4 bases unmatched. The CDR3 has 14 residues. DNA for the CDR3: TGTGCCAGCAGCCAGGCGGGGGGCGGAGAGACCCAGTACTTC. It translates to CASSQAGGGETQYF.

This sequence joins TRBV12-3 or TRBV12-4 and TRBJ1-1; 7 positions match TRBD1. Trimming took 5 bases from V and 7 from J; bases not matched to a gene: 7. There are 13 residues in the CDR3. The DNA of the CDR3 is TGTGCCAGCAGTACAGGGGATTTTGGTGAAGCTTTCTTT. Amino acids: CASSTGDFGEAFF.

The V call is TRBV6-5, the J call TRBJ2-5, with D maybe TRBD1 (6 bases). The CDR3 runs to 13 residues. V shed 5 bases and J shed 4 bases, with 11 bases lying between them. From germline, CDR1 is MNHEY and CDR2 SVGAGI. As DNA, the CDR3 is TGTGCCAGCAGTAGGGACAAGATAGAGACCCAGTACTTC. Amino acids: CASSRDKIETQYF.

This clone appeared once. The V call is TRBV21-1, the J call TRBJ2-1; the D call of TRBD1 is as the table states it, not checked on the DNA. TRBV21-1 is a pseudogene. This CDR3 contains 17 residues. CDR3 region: CASSKPTGQGKENEQFF. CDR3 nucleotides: TGTGCCAGCAGCAAGCCCACGGGACAGGGTAAGGAGAATGAGCAGTTCTTC.

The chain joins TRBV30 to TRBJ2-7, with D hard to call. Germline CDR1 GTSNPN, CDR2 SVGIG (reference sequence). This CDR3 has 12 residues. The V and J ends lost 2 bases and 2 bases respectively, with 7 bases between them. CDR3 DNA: TGTGCCTGGAGTAAGCTGGCCTACGAGCAGTACTTC. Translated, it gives CAWSKLAYEQYF.

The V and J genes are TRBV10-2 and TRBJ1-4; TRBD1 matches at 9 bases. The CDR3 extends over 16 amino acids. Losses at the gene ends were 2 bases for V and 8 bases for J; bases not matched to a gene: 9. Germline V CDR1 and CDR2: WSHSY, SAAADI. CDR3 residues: CASSEGQGRRQEKLFF. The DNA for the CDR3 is TGCGCCAGCAGTGAGGGACAGGGGCGCCGGCAGGAAAAACTGTTTTTT.

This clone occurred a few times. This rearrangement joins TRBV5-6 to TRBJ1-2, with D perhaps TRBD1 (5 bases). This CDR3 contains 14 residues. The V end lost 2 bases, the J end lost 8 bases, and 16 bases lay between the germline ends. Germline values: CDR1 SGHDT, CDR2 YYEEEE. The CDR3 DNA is TGTGCCAGCAGCTTTAAGGGGAAGACTCTGGGCTACACCTTC. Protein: CASSFKGKTLGYTF.

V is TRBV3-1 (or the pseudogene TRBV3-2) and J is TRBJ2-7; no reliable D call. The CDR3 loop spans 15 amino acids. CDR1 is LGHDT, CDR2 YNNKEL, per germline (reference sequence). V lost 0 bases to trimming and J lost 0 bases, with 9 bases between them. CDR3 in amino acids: CASSQDVMSSYEQYF. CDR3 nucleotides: TGTGCCAGCAGCCAAGATGTGATGAGCTCCTACGAGCAGTACTTC.

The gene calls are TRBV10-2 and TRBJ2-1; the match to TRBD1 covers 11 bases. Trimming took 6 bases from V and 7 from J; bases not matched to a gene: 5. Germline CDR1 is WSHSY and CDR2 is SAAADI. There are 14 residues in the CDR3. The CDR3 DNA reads TGCGCCAGCAGCGGACAGGGGGCAGGAAATGAGCAGTTCTTC. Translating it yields CASSGQGAGNEQFF.

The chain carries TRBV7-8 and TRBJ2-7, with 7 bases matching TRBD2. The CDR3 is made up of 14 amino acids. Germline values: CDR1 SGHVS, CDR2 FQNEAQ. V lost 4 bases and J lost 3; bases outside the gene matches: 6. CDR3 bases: TGTGCCAGCAGCTCCCCGGGACTAAGCTACGAGCAGTACTTC. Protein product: CASSSPGLSYEQYF.

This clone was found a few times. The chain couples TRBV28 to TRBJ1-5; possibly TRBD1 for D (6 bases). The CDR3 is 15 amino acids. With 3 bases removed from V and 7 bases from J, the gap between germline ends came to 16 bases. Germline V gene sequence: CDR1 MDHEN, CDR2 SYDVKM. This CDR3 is CASSLPAGVAQPQHF. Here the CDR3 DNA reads TGTGCCAGCAGTTTGCCTGCAGGGGTGGCACAGCCCCAGCATTTT.

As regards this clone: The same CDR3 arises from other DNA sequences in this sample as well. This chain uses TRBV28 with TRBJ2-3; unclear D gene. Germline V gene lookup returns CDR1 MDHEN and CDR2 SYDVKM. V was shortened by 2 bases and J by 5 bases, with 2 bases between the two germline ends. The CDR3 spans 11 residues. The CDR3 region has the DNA TGTGCCAGCAGTTTACAAGATACGCAGTATTTT. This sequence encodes CASSLQDTQYF.

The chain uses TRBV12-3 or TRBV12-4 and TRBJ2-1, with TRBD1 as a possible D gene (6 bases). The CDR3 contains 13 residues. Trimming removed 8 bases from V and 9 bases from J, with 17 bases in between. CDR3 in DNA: TGTGCCAGCGAGGGGGTAGGGTGGGGTGAGCAGTTCTTC. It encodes CASEGVGWGEQFF.

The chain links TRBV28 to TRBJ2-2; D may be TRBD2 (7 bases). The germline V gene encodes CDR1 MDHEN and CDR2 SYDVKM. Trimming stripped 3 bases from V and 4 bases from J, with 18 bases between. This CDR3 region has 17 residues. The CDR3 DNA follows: TGTGCCAGCAGTTTTTATCGAGGGAGGGGGAGCACCGGGGAGCTGTTTTTT. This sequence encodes CASSFYRGRGSTGELFF.

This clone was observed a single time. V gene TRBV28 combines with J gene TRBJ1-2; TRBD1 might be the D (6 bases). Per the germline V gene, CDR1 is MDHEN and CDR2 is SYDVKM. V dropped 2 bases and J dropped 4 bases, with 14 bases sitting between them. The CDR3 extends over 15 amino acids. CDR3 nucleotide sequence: TGTGCCAGCAGTTTAACAACAGGGTCCGCCTATGGCTACACCTTC. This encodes CASSLTTGSAYGYTF.

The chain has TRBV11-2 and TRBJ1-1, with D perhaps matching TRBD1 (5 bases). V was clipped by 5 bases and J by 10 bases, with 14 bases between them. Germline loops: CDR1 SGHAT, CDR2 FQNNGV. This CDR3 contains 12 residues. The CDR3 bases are TGTGCCAGCAGCATGGGGGGGAAAGTAGCTTTCTTT. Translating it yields CASSMGGKVAFF.